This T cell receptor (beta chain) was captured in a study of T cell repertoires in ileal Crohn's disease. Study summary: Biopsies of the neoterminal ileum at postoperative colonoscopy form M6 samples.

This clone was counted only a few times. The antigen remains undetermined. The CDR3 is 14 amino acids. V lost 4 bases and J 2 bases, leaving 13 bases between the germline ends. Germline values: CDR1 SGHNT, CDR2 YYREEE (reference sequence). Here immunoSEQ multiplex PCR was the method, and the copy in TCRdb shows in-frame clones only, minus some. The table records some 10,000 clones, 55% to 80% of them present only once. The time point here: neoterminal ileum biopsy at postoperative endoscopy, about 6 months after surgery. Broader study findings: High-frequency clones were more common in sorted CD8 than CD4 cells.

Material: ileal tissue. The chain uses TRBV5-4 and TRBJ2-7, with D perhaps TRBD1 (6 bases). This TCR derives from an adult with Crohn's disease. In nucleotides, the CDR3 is TGTGCCAGCAGCATGGACAGAGACCCCTACGAGCAGTACTTC. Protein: CASSMDRDPYEQYF.